This T cell receptor beta chain was captured by sequencing in a study of cytomegalovirus exposure and HLA in healthy donors. Study-level information: Early released data had about 85 million unique TCRs, all coming from HLA-typed donors. Regarding the study as a whole: Most subjects had HLA-A and HLA-B alleles reportedly predicted accurately by TCR beta sequences. Confirmation in vitro established that a few CMV-associated chains were specific for CMV antigens.

Germline V lookup: CDR1 LGHNA, CDR2 YSLEER. V was clipped by 4 bases and J by 1 base; unmatched bases: 2. The CDR3 consists of 15 residues. Primers: 60 Vbeta forward and 13 Jbeta reverse. The data were produced by immunoSEQ multiplex PCR, yet TCRdb's version contains in-frame clones alone and is incomplete. The sample carries roughly 120,000 clones, under 80% recorded once. About this clone itself: Its antigen remains unknown.

Healthy bone marrow donors formed the donor group. The genes are TRBV4-3 and TRBJ1-2, with TRBD1 matching over 11 bases. The clonotype was recovered from a woman between 40 and 50 years old in good health and CMV-seropositive. Sequenced input: PBMCs. The CDR3 loop is CASSPGQGVNYGYTF. CDR3 in DNA: TGCGCCAGCAGCCCGGGACAGGGGGTTAACTATGGCTACACCTTC.